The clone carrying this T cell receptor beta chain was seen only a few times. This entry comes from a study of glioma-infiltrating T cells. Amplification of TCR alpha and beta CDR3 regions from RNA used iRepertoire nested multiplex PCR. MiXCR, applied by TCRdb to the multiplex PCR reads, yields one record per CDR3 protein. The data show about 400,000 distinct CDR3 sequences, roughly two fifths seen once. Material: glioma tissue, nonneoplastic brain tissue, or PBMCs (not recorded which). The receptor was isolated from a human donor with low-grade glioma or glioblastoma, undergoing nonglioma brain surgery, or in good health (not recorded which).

The CDR3 DNA reads as TGCAGTGCTAGTGGGGACTATTTTACTAGCACAGATACGCAGTATTTT. Translated: CSASGDYFTSTDTQYF. The chain links TRBV20-1 to TRBJ2-3; TRBD2 matches 7 bases. Germline CDR1 is DFQATT and CDR2 is SNEGSKA (reference sequence). This CDR3 contains 16 residues. The V segment lost 3 bases and the J segment 0 bases; nucleotides outside the gene matches: 9.